This T cell receptor (beta chain) is drawn from a study of response to subunit inactivated influenza vaccine. Study results and limitations: That few new T cells are recruited by each seasonal influenza vaccination was the authors' suggestion.

TCRdb independently ran MiXCR on the RT-PCR reads; one entry per CDR3 protein. This repertoire shows under 550,000 distinct CDR3 sequences, approximately 7.7% found once; its top ten account for around 13%. This clonotype has a count of ten or more. Its target is unknown. The CDR3 spans 14 residues. V lost 1 base and J lost 9, with 15 bases in between. The chain uses TRBV12-3 or TRBV12-4 and TRBJ2-5; perhaps D is TRBD1 or TRBD2 (5 bases each). This clonotype originated in a man aged 50-75 years who received an inactivated influenza vaccine. This specimen was PBMCs from blood, taken around 25 months after vaccination. CDR3 region: CASSLERGRGAQYF. CDR3 DNA sequence: TGTGCCAGCAGTTTAGAACGGGGACGAGGGGCCCAGTACTTC.